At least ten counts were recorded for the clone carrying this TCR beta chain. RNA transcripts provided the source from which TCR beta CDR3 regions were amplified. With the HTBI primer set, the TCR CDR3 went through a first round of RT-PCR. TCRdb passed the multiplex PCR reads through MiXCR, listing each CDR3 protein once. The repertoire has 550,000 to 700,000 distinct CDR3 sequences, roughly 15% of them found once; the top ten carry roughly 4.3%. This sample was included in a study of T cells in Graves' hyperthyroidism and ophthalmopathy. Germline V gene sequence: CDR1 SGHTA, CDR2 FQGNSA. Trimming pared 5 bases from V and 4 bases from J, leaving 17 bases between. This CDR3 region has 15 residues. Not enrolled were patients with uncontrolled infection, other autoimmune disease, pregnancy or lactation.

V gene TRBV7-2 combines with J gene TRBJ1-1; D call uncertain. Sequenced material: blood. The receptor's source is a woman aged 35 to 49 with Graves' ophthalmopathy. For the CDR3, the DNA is TGTGCCAGCAGCCCCCCGGGTAGGGTCCGCACTGAAGCTTTCTTT. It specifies CASSPPGRVRTEAFF.